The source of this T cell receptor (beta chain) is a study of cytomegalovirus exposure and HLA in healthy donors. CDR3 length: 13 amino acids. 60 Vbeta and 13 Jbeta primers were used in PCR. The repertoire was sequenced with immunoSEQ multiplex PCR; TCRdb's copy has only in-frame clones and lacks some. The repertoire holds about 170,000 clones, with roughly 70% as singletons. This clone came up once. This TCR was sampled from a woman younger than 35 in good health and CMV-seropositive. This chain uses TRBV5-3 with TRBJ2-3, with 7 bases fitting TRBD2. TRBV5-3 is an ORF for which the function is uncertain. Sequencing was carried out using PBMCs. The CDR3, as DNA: TGTGCGGGGAGGGCAGGGTCCACAGATACGCAGTATTTT. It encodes CAGRAGSTDTQYF.